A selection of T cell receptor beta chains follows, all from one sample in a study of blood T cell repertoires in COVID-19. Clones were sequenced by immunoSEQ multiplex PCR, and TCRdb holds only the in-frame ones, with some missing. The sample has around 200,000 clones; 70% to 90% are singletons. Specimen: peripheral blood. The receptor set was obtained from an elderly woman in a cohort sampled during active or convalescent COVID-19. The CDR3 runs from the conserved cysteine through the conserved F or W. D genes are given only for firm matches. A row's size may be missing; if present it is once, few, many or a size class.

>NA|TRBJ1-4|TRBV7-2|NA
CASSLGGRGGEKLFF
TGTGCCAGCAGCTTAGGAGGCCGGGGAGGGGAAAAACTGTTTTTT
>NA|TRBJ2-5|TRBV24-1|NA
CATSEGQTLETQYF
TGTGCCACCAGTGAGGGCCAGACATTAGAGACCCAGTACTTC
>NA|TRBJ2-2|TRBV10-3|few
CAISRRGVLDNTGELFF
TGTGCCATCAGTAGACGCGGGGTTCTGGATAACACCGGGGAGCTGTTTTTT
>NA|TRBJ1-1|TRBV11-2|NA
CASSPRRGGTNTEAFF
TGTGCCAGCAGCCCCCGGCGGGGAGGAACGAACACTGAAGCTTTCTTT
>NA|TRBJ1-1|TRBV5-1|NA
CASSLSGGNTEAFF
TGCGCCAGCAGCTTAAGCGGCGGGAACACTGAAGCTTTCTTT
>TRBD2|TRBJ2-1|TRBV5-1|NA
CASSFRLAGGPWNEQFF
TGCGCCAGCAGCTTTCGACTAGCGGGGGGGCCATGGAATGAGCAGTTCTTC
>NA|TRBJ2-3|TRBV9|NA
CASSPFASESGDTQYF
TGTGCCAGCAGCCCTTTCGCTAGCGAGTCAGGAGATACGCAGTATTTT
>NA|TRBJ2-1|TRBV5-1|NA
CASSLEGDNEQFF
TGCGCCAGCAGCTTGGAGGGAGACAATGAGCAGTTCTTC
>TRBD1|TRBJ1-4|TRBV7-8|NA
CASSMGRDSNEKLFF
TGTGCCAGCAGCATGGGCCGGGACAGTAATGAAAAACTGTTTTTT
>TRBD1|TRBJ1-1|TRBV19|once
CASSWDRGEAFF
TGTGCCAGTAGTTGGGACAGGGGAGAAGCTTTCTTT
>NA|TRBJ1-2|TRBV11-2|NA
CASSSLQGWYGYTF
TGTGCCAGCAGCTCCCTCCAGGGGTGGTATGGCTACACCTTC
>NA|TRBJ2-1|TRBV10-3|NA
CAISDGSSGEQFF
TGTGCCATCAGTGATGGATCTTCGGGGGAGCAGTTCTTC
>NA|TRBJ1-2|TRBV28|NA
CASSSPSRTGSYGYTF
TGTGCCAGCAGTTCACCATCCCGGACGGGGAGCTATGGCTACACCTTC
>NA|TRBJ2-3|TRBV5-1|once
CASNWGGRETDTQYF
TGCGCCAGCAATTGGGGTGGCCGGGAGACAGATACGCAGTATTTT
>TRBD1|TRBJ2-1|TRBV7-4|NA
CASSLGRDRSYNEQFF
TGTGCCAGCAGCTTAGGGCGGGACAGGTCCTACAATGAGCAGTTCTTC
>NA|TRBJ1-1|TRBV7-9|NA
CATLEVEAFF
TGTGCCACGCTCGAGGTTGAAGCTTTCTTT
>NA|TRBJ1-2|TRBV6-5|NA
CASIEEGRNNYGYTF
TGTGCCAGCATCGAGGAAGGCCGAAATAACTATGGCTACACCTTC
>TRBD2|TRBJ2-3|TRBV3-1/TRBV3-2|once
CASSQEGLAGSRGYF
TGTGCCAGCAGCCAAGAGGGACTAGCGGGAAGCCGTGGGTATTTT
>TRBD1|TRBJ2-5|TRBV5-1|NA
CASSAGTGAETQYF
TGCGCCAGCAGCGCCGGGACAGGGGCCGAGACCCAGTACTTC
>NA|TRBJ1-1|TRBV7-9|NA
CASSSWRGYTEAFF
TGTGCCAGCAGCTCGTGGAGGGGTTACACTGAAGCTTTCTTT
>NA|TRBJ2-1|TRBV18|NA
CASSPRTDRSNEQFF
TGTGCCAGCTCACCGAGGACAGACCGATCTAATGAGCAGTTCTTC
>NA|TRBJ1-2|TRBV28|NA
CASSSWGTRYGYTF
TGTGCCAGCAGTTCCTGGGGCACCCGTTATGGCTACACCTTC
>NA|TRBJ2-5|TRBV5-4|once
CASSLPRGQETQYF
TGTGCCAGCAGCTTGCCGCGAGGCCAAGAGACCCAGTACTTC
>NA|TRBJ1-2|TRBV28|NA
CASSSSPGDYGYTF
TGTGCCAGCAGTTCCTCACCGGGGGACTATGGCTACACCTTC
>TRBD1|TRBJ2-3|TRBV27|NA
CASSSRDRGRGTDTQYF
TGTGCCAGCAGTAGTCGGGACAGGGGCCGCGGCACAGATACGCAGTATTTT
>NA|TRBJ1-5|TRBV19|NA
CASSIKFRVDSLSNQPQHF
TGTGCCAGTAGTATTAAATTTAGGGTAGACAGTCTGAGCAATCAGCCCCAGCATTTT
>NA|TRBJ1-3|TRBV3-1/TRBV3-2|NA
CASSQTPGQGNTIYF
TGTGCCAGCAGCCAAACACCGGGACAAGGAAACACCATATATTTT
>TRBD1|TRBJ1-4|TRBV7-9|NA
CASSNRGLSEKLFF
TGTGCCAGCAGCAACAGGGGTCTAAGTGAAAAACTGTTTTTT
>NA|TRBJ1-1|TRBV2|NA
CASRQDGSMNTEAFF
TGTGCCAGCAGACAGGACGGTTCCATGAACACTGAAGCTTTCTTT
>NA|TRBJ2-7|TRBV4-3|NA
CASSQGREYEQYF
TGCGCCAGCAGCCAAGGCAGGGAATACGAGCAGTACTTC
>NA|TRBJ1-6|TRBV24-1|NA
CATSDRDNSPLHF
TGTGCCACCAGTGACAGGGATAATTCACCCCTCCACTTT
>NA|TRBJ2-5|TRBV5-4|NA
CASSQVGGTETQYF
TGTGCCAGCAGCCAAGTGGGGGGTACAGAGACCCAGTACTTC
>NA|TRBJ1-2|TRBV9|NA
CASSVGNQGRSYGYTF
TGTGCCAGCAGCGTAGGGAATCAGGGCAGGAGCTATGGCTACACCTTC
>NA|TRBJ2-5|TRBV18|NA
CASSPAVQETQYF
TGTGCCAGCTCACCGGCGGTCCAAGAGACCCAGTACTTC
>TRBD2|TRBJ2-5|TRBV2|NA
CASSADFLSGRVEETQYF
TGTGCCAGCAGTGCTGACTTCCTTAGCGGGAGGGTCGAAGAGACCCAGTACTTC
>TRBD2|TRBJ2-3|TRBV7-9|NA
CASSLLASGGAQGDTQYF
TGTGCCAGCAGCTTACTGGCTAGCGGGGGGGCTCAGGGAGATACGCAGTATTTT
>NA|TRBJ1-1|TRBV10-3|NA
CAIAGEGYTEAFF
TGTGCCATCGCTGGAGAGGGCTACACTGAAGCTTTCTTT
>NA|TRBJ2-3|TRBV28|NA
CASSGLGRVSTDTQYF
TGTGCCAGCAGCGGACTGGGTCGGGTTAGCACAGATACGCAGTATTTT
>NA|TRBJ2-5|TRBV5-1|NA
CASSLMGGNTGTQYF
TGCGCCAGCAGCTTGATGGGGGGTAATACAGGGACCCAGTACTTC
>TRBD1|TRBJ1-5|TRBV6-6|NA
CASSYDRVSQPQHF
TGTGCCAGCAGTTATGACAGGGTTTCTCAGCCCCAGCATTTT
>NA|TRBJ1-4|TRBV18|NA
CASSERSVGFGLFF
TGTGCCAGCTCCGAAAGATCTGTCGGGTTTGGACTGTTTTTT